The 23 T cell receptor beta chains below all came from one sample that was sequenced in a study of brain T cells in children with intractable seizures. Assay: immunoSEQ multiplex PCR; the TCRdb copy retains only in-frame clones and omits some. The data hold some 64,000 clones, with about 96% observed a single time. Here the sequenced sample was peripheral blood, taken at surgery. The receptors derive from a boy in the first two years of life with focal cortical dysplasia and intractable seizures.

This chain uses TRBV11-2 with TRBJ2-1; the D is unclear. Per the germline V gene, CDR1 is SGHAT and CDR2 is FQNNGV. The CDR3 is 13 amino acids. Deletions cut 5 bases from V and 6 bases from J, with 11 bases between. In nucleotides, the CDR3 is TGTGCCAGCAGCGACCGGTACGGCAATGAGCAGTTCTTC. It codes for CASSDRYGNEQFF. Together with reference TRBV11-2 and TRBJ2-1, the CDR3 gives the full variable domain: EAGVAQSPRYKIIEKRQSVAFWCNPISGHATLYWYQQILGQGPKLLIQFQNNGVVDDSQLPKDRFSAERLKGVDSTLKIQPAKLEDSAVYLCASSDRYGNEQFFGPGTRLTVL.

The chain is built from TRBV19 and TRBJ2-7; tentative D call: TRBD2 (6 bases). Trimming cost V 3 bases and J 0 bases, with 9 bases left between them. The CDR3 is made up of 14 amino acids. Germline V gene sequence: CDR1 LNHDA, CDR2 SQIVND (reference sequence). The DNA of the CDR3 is TGTGCCAGTAGTATGCCGGGGGTCTCCTACGAGCAGTACTTC. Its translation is CASSMPGVSYEQYF.

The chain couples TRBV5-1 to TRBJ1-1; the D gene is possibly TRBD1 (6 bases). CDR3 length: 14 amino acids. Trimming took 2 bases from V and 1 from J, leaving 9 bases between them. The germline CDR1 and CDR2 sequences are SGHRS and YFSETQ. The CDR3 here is CASSFDRPNTEAFF. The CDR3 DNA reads TGCGCCAGCAGCTTCGACAGGCCGAACACTGAAGCTTTCTTT.

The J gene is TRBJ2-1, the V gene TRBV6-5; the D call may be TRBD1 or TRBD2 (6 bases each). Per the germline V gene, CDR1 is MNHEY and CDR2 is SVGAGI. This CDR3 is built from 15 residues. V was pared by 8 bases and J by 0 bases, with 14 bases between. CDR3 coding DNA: TGTGCCAGCCAGAGGGGGGCCAGCTCCTACAATGAGCAGTTCTTC. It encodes CASQRGASSYNEQFF.

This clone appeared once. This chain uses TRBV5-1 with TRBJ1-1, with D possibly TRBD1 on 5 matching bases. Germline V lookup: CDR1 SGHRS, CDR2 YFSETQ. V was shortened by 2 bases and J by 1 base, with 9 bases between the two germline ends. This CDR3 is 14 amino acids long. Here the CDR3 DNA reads TGCGCCAGCAGCTTCGGGGCATCGAACACTGAAGCTTTCTTT. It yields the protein CASSFGASNTEAFF.

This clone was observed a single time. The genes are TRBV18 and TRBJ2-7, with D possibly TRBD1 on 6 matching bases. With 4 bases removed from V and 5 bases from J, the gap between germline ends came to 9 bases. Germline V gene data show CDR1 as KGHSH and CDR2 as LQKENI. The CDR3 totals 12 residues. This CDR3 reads CASSRQGNEQYF. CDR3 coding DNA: TGTGCCAGCTCACGTCAGGGGAACGAGCAGTACTTC.

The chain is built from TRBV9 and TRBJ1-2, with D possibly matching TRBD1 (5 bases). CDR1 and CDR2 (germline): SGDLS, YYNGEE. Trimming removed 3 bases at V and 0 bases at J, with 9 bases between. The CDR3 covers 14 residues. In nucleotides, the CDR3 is TGTGCCAGCAGCGCGGACATCTCTAACTATGGCTACACCTTC. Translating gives CASSADISNYGYTF.

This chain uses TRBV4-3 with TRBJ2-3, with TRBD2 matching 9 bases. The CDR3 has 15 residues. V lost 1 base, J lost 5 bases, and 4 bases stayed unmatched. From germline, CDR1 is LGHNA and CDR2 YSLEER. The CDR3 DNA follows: TGCGCCAGCAGCCAAGGTCTAGCGGGACTAGATACGCAGTATTTT. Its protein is CASSQGLAGLDTQYF.

CDR3 bases: TGTGCCAGCAGCTTAGGGGGAATTGGCCTGGAGACCCAGTACTTC. Its protein product is CASSLGGIGLETQYF. V gene TRBV7-9 combines with J gene TRBJ2-5; the D is unclear. In germline, CDR1 is SEHNR, CDR2 FQNEAQ (reference sequence). V gave up 1 base and J gave up 5 bases, with 14 bases separating them. This CDR3 contains 15 residues.

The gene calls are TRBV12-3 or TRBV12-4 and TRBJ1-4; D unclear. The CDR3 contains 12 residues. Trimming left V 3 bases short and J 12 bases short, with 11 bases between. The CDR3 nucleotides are TGTGCCAGCAGTTTCGTGGACGATGAACTGTTTTTT. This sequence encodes CASSFVDDELFF.

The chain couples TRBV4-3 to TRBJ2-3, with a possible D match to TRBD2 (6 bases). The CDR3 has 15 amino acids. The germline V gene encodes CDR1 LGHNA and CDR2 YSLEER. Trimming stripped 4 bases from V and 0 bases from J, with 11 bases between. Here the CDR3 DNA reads TGCGCCAGCAGCCCTGCTGGGGGGAGCACAGATACGCAGTATTTT. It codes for CASSPAGGSTDTQYF.

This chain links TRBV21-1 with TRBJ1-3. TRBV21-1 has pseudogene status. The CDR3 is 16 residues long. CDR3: CASSKLYSVTGNTIYF. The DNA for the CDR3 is TGTGCCAGCAGCAAATTGTACAGCGTAACTGGAAACACCATATATTTT.

The CDR3 bases are TGTGCCAGCAGTTACTCGGAAAGGGTTTCAGATACGCAGTATTTT. It codes for CASSYSERVSDTQYF. This rearrangement joins TRBV6-2 or TRBV6-3 to TRBJ2-3, with unresolved D. The CDR3 consists of 15 residues. Germline loops: CDR1 MNHEY, CDR2 SVGEGT. Trimming pared 0 bases from V and 4 bases from J, leaving 11 bases between.

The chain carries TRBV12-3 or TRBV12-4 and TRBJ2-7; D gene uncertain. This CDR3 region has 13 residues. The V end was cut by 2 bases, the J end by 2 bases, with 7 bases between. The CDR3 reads CASSLWETYEQYF. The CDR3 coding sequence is TGTGCCAGCAGTTTATGGGAAACCTACGAGCAGTACTTC.

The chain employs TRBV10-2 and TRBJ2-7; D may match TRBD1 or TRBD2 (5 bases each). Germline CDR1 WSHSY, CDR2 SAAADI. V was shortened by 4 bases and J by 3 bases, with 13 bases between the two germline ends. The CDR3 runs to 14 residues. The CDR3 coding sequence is TGCGCCAGCAGTGTTCGGGGCCGAAGCTACGAGCAGTACTTC. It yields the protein CASSVRGRSYEQYF.

CDR3 amino acids: CASSSAGRSYNEQFF. The CDR3 DNA is TGTGCCAGCAGCTCGGCCGGACGGAGCTACAATGAGCAGTTCTTC. This chain uses TRBV5-4 with TRBJ2-1; D is unresolved. Germline V gene lookup returns CDR1 SGHNT and CDR2 YYREEE (reference sequence). The length of the CDR3 is 15 residues. V was pared by 3 bases and J by 3 bases, with 13 bases between. The full variable domain, completed using reference TRBV5-4 and TRBJ2-1, is ETGVTQSPTHLIKTRGQQVTLRCSSQSGHNTVSWYQQALGQGPQFIFQYYREEENGRGNFPPRFSGLQFPNYSSELNVNALELDDSALYLCASSSAGRSYNEQFFGPGTRLTVL.

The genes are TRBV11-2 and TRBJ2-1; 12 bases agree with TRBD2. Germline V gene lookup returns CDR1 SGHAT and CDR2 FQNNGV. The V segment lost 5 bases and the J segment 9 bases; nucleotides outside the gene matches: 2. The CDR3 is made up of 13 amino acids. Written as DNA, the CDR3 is TGTGCCAGCAGCCGGACTAGCGGGGTTGAGCAGTTCTTC. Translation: CASSRTSGVEQFF.

Here the CDR3 reads CASSFTSGPDGGIYNEQFF. The CDR3 region has the DNA TGTGCCAGCAGCTTTACTAGCGGACCGGATGGGGGAATTTACAATGAGCAGTTCTTC. V is TRBV13 and J is TRBJ2-1; 8 nucleotides align to TRBD2. Germline V lookup: CDR1 PRHDT, CDR2 FYEKMQ (reference sequence). J gave up 4 bases and V 3 bases, and 17 bases lay outside the gene matches. The CDR3 runs 19 residues.

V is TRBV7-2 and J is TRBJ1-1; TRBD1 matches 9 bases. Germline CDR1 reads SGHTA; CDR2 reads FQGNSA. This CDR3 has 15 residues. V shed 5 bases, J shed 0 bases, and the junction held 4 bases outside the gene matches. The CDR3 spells CASSPRQGVNTEAFF. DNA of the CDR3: TGTGCCAGCAGCCCGAGACAGGGGGTGAACACTGAAGCTTTCTTT.

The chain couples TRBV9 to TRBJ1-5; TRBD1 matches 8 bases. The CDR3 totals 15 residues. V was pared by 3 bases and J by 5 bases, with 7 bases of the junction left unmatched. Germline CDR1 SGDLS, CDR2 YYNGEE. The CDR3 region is CASSGGQGRDQPQHF. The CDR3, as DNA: TGTGCCAGCAGCGGAGGACAGGGACGGGATCAGCCCCAGCATTTT.

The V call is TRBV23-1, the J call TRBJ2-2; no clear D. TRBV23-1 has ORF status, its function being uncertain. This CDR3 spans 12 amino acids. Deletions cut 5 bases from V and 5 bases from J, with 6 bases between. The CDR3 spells CASSDKTGELFF. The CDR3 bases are TGCGCCAGCAGTGATAAGACCGGGGAGCTGTTTTTT.

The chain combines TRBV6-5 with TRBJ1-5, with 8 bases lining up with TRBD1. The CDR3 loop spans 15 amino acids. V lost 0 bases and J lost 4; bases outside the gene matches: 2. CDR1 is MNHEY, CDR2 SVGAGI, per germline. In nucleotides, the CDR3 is TGTGCCAGCAGTTACTCACAGGGGGGGAATCAGCCCCAGCATTTT. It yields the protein CASSYSQGGNQPQHF.

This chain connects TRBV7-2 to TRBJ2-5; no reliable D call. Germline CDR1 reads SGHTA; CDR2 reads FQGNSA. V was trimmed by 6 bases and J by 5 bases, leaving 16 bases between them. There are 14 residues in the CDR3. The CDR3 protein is CASSFSPPRETQYF. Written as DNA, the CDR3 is TGTGCCAGCAGTTTCAGTCCCCCAAGGGAGACCCAGTACTTC.